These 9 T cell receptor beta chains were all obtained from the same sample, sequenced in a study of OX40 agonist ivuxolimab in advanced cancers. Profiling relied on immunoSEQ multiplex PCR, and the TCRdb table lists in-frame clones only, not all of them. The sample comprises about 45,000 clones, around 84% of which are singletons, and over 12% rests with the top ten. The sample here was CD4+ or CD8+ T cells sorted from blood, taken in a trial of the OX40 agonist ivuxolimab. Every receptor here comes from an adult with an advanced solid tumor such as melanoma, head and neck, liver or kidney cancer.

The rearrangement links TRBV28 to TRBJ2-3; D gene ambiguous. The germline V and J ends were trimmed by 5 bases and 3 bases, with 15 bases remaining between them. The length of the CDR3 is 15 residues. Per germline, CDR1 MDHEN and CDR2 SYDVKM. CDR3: CASSLLEGSTDTQYF. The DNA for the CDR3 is TGTGCCAGCAGTCTATTGGAAGGCTCGACAGATACGCAGTATTTT.

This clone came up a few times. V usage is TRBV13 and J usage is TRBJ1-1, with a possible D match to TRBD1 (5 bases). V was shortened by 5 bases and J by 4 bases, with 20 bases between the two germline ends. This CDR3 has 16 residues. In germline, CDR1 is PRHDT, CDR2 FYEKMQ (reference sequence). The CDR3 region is CASSPTGVGFGTEAFF. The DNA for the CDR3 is TGTGCCAGCAGCCCCACGGGGGTCGGGTTCGGCACTGAAGCTTTCTTT.

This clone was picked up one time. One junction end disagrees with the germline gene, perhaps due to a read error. CDR3 amino acids: CSVEDIAHFF. Written as DNA, the CDR3 is TGCAGCGTTGAAGATATAGCCCACTTCTTC. The chain carries TRBV29-1 and TRBJ1-2; D remains ambiguous. Germline loops: CDR1 SQVTM, CDR2 ANQGSEA. The CDR3 runs 10 residues.

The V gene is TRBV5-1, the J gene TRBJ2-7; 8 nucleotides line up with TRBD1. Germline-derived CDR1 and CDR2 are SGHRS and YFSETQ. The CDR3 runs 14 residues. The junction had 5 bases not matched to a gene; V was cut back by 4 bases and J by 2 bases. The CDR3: CASSGDRGPYEQYF. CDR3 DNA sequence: TGCGCCAGCAGCGGAGACAGGGGACCCTACGAGCAGTACTTC.

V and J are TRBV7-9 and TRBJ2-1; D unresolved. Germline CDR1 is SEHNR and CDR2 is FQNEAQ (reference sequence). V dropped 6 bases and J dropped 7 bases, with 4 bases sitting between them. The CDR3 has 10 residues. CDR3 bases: TGTGCCAGCAGTCCGAATGAGCAGTTCTTC. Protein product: CASSPNEQFF.

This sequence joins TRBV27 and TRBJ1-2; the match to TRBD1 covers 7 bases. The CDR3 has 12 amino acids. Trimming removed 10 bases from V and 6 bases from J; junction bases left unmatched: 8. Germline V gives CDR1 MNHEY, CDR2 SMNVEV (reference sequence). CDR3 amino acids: CATSGGGHGYTF. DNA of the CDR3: TGTGCCACATCAGGGGGGGGCCATGGCTACACCTTC.

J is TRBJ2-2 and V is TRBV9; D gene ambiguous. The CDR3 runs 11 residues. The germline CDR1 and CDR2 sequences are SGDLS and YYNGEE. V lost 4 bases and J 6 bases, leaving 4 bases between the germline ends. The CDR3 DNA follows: TGTGCCAGCAGCTACGCCGGGGAGCTGTTTTTT. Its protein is CASSYAGELFF.

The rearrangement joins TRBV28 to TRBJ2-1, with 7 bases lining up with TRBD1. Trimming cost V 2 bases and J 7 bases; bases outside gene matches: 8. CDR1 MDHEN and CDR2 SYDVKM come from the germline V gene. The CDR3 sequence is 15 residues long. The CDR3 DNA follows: TGTGCCAGCAGTTTACTTCACAGGGGTAATAATGAGCAGTTCTTC. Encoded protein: CASSLLHRGNNEQFF.

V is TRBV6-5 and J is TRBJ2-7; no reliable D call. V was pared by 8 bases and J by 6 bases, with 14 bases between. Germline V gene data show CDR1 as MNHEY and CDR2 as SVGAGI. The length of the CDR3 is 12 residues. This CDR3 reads CASGPPFSEQYF. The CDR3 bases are TGTGCCAGCGGACCTCCCTTCTCCGAGCAGTACTTC.